This T cell receptor beta chain stems from a study of Ad26.COV2.S vaccination and SARS-CoV-2 variants. Study background: Doses of Ad26.COV2.S were injected into muscle once or twice, 56 days apart. Findings and limits, study-wide: While placebo recipients had lower spike-specific TCR breadth, vaccine recipients had more. In vaccinated individuals, spike-specific CD8+ and CD4+ T cell responses reportedly displayed substantial breadth.

The assay was immunoSEQ multiplex PCR, and TCRdb's table has in-frame clones only and misses some. The table records under 250,000 clones, around 88% of them present only once. On this clone: The antigen remains unidentified.

Treatment denoted: around 19 received Ad26.COV2.S at low or high dose, single or two shots; about 5 received placebo; per-sample allocation not given. Samples were taken on day 63 after the first vaccine or placebo injection. Trimming cost V 5 bases and J 5 bases, with 5 bases left between them. Germline CDR1 is MNHEY and CDR2 is SMNVEV (reference sequence). The CDR3 is made up of 11 amino acids. The rearrangement joins TRBV27 to TRBJ2-3; D gene ambiguous. The receptor was derived from a person aged 18 to 59 who received the Ad26.COV2.S COVID-19 vaccine or a placebo. This specimen was peripheral blood, taken in a trial of Ad26.COV2.S vaccine versus placebo. This CDR3 reads CASSHRDTQYF. CDR3 coding DNA: TGTGCCAGCAGTCACAGAGATACGCAGTATTTT.